The rows below give T cell receptor beta chains drawn from one sample of a study of type 1 regulatory T cells. Antigens for these TCRs are unknown. TCRdb independently ran MiXCR on the reads; one entry per CDR3 protein. This table has roughly 40,000 distinct CDR3 sequences, more than 9% appearing once. Sequencing was performed on cultured non-Tr1 T cells, either the whole culture or a sorted T cell fraction (not recorded which). These receptors originate from a human donor in good health. CDR3s include the opening cysteine and the closing phenylalanine or tryptophan. The D gene is left open where the match is weak. Clone size appears in some rows only: once, few, many, or a class for an expanded clone.

j_gene: TRBJ2-3
v_gene: TRBV10-3
abundance: .
d_gene: TRBD2
CDR3aa: CAISDRGTSGTTTADTDTQYF
CDR3nt: TGTGCCATCAGTGACAGGGGGACTAGCGGGACAACAACCGCTGACACAGATACGCAGTATTTT

j_gene: TRBJ1-6
v_gene: TRBV7-2
abundance: .
d_gene: .
CDR3aa: CASSLGVSPFHF
CDR3nt: TGTGCCAGCAGCTTAGGGGTCTCACCCTTCCACTTT

j_gene: TRBJ2-2
v_gene: TRBV28
abundance: few
d_gene: .
CDR3aa: CASTNGQLTGELFF
CDR3nt: TGTGCCAGCACCAATGGACAGCTCACCGGGGAGCTGTTTTTT

j_gene: TRBJ1-5
v_gene: TRBV28
abundance: .
d_gene: TRBD1
CDR3aa: CASRRARTGNNQPQHF
CDR3nt: TGTGCCAGCAGAAGAGCTCGGACAGGGAACAATCAGCCCCAGCATTTT

j_gene: TRBJ2-3
v_gene: TRBV20-1
abundance: .
d_gene: .
CDR3aa: CSASAGSSTDTQYF
CDR3nt: TGCAGTGCCTCAGCGGGCTCTAGCACAGATACGCAGTATTTT

j_gene: TRBJ2-1
v_gene: TRBV5-1
abundance: many
d_gene: .
CDR3aa: CASSLAGGRTNEQFF
CDR3nt: TGCGCCAGCAGCTTGGCCGGGGGACGCACCAATGAGCAGTTCTTC

j_gene: TRBJ2-3
v_gene: TRBV20-1
abundance: many
d_gene: TRBD1
CDR3aa: CSAQTGGRSWSTDTQYF
CDR3nt: TGCAGTGCCCAGACAGGGGGCCGGAGTTGGAGCACAGATACGCAGTATTTT

j_gene: TRBJ1-5
v_gene: TRBV15
abundance: many
d_gene: .
CDR3aa: CATSRVNQPQHF
CDR3nt: TGTGCCACCAGCAGAGTCAATCAGCCCCAGCATTTT

j_gene: TRBJ1-5
v_gene: TRBV7-6
abundance: many
d_gene: .
CDR3aa: CASSLARRHTVPSNQPQHF
CDR3nt: TGTGCCAGCAGCTTAGCGCGGCGACACACAGTTCCTAGCAATCAGCCCCAGCATTTT

j_gene: TRBJ1-4
v_gene: TRBV20-1
abundance: few
d_gene: .
CDR3aa: CSARDYGTNEKLFF
CDR3nt: TGCAGTGCTAGAGATTACGGAACTAATGAAAAACTGTTTTTT

j_gene: TRBJ2-7
v_gene: TRBV20-1
abundance: few
d_gene: .
CDR3aa: CSARGGTHDEQYF
CDR3nt: TGCAGTGCTCGTGGGGGGACCCATGACGAGCAGTACTTC

j_gene: TRBJ2-1
v_gene: TRBV6-5
abundance: .
d_gene: TRBD2
CDR3aa: CASRKGLAGGSVF
CDR3nt: TGTGCCAGCAGAAAGGGACTAGCGGGAGGAAGTGTCTTC

j_gene: TRBJ1-5
v_gene: TRBV29-1
abundance: many
d_gene: .
CDR3aa: CSVKSGPHQPQHF
CDR3nt: TGCAGCGTAAAATCAGGGCCGCATCAGCCCCAGCATTTT

j_gene: TRBJ2-3
v_gene: TRBV9
abundance: many
d_gene: .
CDR3aa: CASSVGLMDTQYF
CDR3nt: TGTGCCAGCAGCGTGGGTTTAATGGATACGCAGTATTTT

j_gene: TRBJ1-5
v_gene: TRBV20-1
abundance: once
d_gene: .
CDR3aa: CSANSPRTRTDTQHF
CDR3nt: TGCAGTGCCAACTCTCCGCGGACTCGCACAGATACGCAGCATTTT

j_gene: TRBJ2-5
v_gene: TRBV20-1
abundance: many
d_gene: TRBD2
CDR3aa: CSARGGGEETQYF
CDR3nt: TGCAGTGCTAGAGGGGGAGGGGAAGAGACCCAGTACTTC

j_gene: TRBJ1-3
v_gene: TRBV12-3/TRBV12-4
abundance: few
d_gene: .
CDR3aa: CASGGPSGNTIYF
CDR3nt: TGTGCCAGCGGGGGACCTTCTGGAAACACCATATATTTT

j_gene: TRBJ2-2
v_gene: TRBV10-3
abundance: .
d_gene: .
CDR3aa: CATSEGGLRWVFF
CDR3nt: TGTGCCACCAGTGAGGGGGGGCTACGGTGGGTGTTTTTT

j_gene: TRBJ2-1
v_gene: TRBV5-1
abundance: medium-sized
d_gene: .
CDR3aa: CASSLGARKNYNEQFF
CDR3nt: TGCGCCAGCAGCTTGGGGGCCCGAAAAAACTACAATGAGCAGTTCTTC

j_gene: TRBJ2-2
v_gene: TRBV3-1
abundance: many
d_gene: .
CDR3aa: CASSQEGDSRPRLFF
CDR3nt: TGTGCCAGCAGCCAAGAGGGGGACTCCCGGCCGAGGCTGTTTTTT

j_gene: TRBJ2-1
v_gene: TRBV7-3
abundance: many
d_gene: .
CDR3aa: CASSNYNEQFF
CDR3nt: TGTGCCAGCAGCAACTACAATGAGCAGTTCTTC

j_gene: TRBJ2-7
v_gene: TRBV28
abundance: many
d_gene: TRBD2
CDR3aa: CASARGGSSYEQYF
CDR3nt: TGTGCCAGCGCCCGGGGCGGGAGTAGCTACGAGCAGTACTTC

j_gene: TRBJ2-3
v_gene: TRBV20-1
abundance: .
d_gene: TRBD2
CDR3aa: CSATDPSGRGRTDTQYF
CDR3nt: TGCAGTGCTACCGACCCTAGCGGGAGGGGGCGCACAGATACGCAGTATTTT

j_gene: TRBJ2-7
v_gene: TRBV5-1
abundance: .
d_gene: TRBD1
CDR3aa: CASSWTGSSYEQYF
CDR3nt: TGCGCCAGCAGCTGGACAGGTTCCTCCTACGAGCAGTACTTC

j_gene: TRBJ1-1
v_gene: TRBV6-6
abundance: many
d_gene: TRBD1
CDR3aa: CASSYTWGQEAFF
CDR3nt: TGTGCCAGCAGTTACACCTGGGGACAGGAAGCTTTCTTT

j_gene: TRBJ2-2
v_gene: TRBV6-5
abundance: many
d_gene: .
CDR3aa: CASRETGELFF
CDR3nt: TGTGCCAGCAGGGAAACCGGGGAGCTGTTTTTT

j_gene: TRBJ1-1
v_gene: TRBV3-1
abundance: once
d_gene: .
CDR3aa: CASSQDNTAPNTEAFF
CDR3nt: TGTGCCAGCAGCCAAGATAACACGGCCCCCAACACTGAAGCTTTCTTT

j_gene: TRBJ2-7
v_gene: TRBV11-2
abundance: .
d_gene: .
CDR3aa: CASSLLLLPSYEQYF
CDR3nt: TGTGCCAGCAGCTTACTTCTGTTACCTTCCTACGAGCAGTACTTC

j_gene: TRBJ2-5
v_gene: TRBV7-6
abundance: .
d_gene: .
CDR3aa: CASSPLERPETQYF
CDR3nt: TGTGCCAGCAGCCCCCTCGAGAGGCCGGAGACCCAGTACTTC

j_gene: TRBJ2-3
v_gene: TRBV7-2
abundance: many
d_gene: TRBD2
CDR3aa: CASSSGLAGVTQYF
CDR3nt: TGTGCCAGCAGCTCGGGACTAGCGGGGGTTACGCAGTATTTT

j_gene: TRBJ1-2
v_gene: TRBV6-2/TRBV6-3
abundance: .
d_gene: .
CDR3aa: CASTRRGGDYGYTF
CDR3nt: TGTGCCAGCACCCGTCGCGGGGGAGACTATGGCTACACCTTC

j_gene: TRBJ1-1
v_gene: TRBV6-5
abundance: few
d_gene: .
CDR3aa: CASHDKGRAEAFF
CDR3nt: TGTGCCAGCCACGACAAGGGCAGAGCTGAAGCTTTCTTT

j_gene: TRBJ2-7
v_gene: TRBV19
abundance: few
d_gene: .
CDR3aa: CASSRPGYEQYF
CDR3nt: TGTGCCAGTAGTCGGCCAGGGTACGAGCAGTACTTC

j_gene: TRBJ2-2
v_gene: TRBV15
abundance: .
d_gene: TRBD2
CDR3aa: CATSRNSGRTPGELFF
CDR3nt: TGTGCCACCAGCAGAAATAGCGGGAGGACTCCCGGGGAGCTGTTTTTT

j_gene: TRBJ2-7
v_gene: TRBV4-2
abundance: few
d_gene: .
CDR3aa: CASSQRDYEQYF
CDR3nt: TGTGCCAGCAGCCAAAGGGACTACGAGCAGTACTTC

j_gene: TRBJ2-3
v_gene: TRBV20-1
abundance: many
d_gene: TRBD2
CDR3aa: CSARGGVEDTQYF
CDR3nt: TGCAGTGCTAGGGGGGGGGTTGAAGATACGCAGTATTTT

j_gene: TRBJ2-1
v_gene: TRBV24-1
abundance: few
d_gene: .
CDR3aa: CATSERPGKNYNEQFF
CDR3nt: TGTGCCACCAGTGAACGTCCGGGAAAGAATTACAATGAGCAGTTCTTC

j_gene: TRBJ2-2
v_gene: TRBV7-6
abundance: many
d_gene: TRBD1
CDR3aa: CASSWDRVTGELFF
CDR3nt: TGTGCCAGCAGCTGGGACAGGGTCACCGGGGAGCTGTTTTTT

j_gene: TRBJ1-5
v_gene: TRBV20-1
abundance: many
d_gene: .
CDR3aa: CSAGRGWGRGQPQHF
CDR3nt: TGCAGTGCTGGCCGTGGGTGGGGCAGAGGGCAGCCCCAGCATTTT

j_gene: TRBJ2-1
v_gene: TRBV3-1
abundance: few
d_gene: TRBD2
CDR3aa: CASSQGLAGNNEQFF
CDR3nt: TGTGCCAGCAGCCAAGGTCTAGCGGGGAACAATGAGCAGTTCTTC

j_gene: TRBJ1-2
v_gene: TRBV5-3
abundance: many
d_gene: .
CDR3aa: CARSLVVRGRAYGYTF
CDR3nt: TGTGCCAGAAGCTTGGTTGTCAGGGGCCGTGCCTATGGCTACACCTTC